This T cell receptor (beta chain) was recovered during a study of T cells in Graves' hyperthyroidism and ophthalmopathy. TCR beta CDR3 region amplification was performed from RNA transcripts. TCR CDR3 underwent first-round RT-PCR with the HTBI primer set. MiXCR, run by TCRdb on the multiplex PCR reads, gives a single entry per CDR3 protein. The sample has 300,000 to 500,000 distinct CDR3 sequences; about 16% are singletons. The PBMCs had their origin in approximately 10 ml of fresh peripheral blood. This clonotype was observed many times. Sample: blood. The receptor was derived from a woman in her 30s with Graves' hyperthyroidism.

The CDR3 reads CASSQDTVYLSEAFF. For the CDR3, the DNA is TGCGCCAGCAGCCAAGATACTGTCTACCTAAGTGAAGCTTTCTTT. The chain employs TRBV4-1 and TRBJ1-1; no clear D. This CDR3 spans 15 amino acids. Looked up from germline, CDR1 is MGHRA and CDR2 is YSYEKL. Trimming removed 0 bases at V and 7 bases at J, with 15 bases between.